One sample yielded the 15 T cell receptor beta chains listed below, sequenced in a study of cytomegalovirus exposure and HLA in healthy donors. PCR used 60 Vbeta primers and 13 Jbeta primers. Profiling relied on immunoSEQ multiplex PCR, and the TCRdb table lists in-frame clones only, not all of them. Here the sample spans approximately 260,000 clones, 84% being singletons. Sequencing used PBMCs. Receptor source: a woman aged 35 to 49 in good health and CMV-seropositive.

DNA of the CDR3: TGTGCCAGCAGTTACTCGAGGCGGGAGTCGTCCTACGAGCAGTACTTC. This gives the protein CASSYSRRESSYEQYF. This chain links TRBV6-6 with TRBJ2-7; 7 positions match TRBD2. Germline V gene lookup returns CDR1 MNHNY and CDR2 SVGAGI (reference sequence). This CDR3 has 16 residues. The trim removed 0 bases at V and 1 base at J, leaving 6 bases unmatched.

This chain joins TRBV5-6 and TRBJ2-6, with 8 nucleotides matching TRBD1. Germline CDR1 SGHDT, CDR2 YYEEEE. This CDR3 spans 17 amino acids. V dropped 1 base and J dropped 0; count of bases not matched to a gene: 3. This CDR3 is CASSLRTGPSGANVLTF. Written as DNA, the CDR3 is TGTGCCAGCAGCTTGAGGACAGGGCCCTCTGGGGCCAACGTCCTGACTTTC.

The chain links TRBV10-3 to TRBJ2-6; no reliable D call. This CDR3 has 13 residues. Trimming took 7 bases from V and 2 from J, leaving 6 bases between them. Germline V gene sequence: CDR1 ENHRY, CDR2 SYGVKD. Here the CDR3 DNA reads TGTGCCATCACGCCAGCTGGGGCCAACGTCCTGACTTTC. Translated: CAITPAGANVLTF.

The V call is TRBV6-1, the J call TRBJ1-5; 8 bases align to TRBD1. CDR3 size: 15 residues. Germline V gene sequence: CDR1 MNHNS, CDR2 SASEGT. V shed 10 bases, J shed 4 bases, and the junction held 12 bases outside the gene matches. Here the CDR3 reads CATADRGGINQPQHF. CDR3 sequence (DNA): TGTGCCACCGCCGACAGGGGAGGTATTAATCAGCCCCAGCATTTT.

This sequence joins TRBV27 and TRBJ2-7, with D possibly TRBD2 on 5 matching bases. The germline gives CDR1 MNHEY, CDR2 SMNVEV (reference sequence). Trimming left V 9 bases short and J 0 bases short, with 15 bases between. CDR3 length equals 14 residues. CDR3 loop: CASKRVGFSYEQYF. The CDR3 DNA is TGTGCCAGTAAGAGGGTAGGCTTCTCCTACGAGCAGTACTTC.

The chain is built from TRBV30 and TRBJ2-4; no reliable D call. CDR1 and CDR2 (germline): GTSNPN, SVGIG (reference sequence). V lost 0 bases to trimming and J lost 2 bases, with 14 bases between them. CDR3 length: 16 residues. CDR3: CAWSVDSPGSKNIQYF. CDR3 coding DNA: TGTGCCTGGAGTGTTGACTCGCCGGGTTCCAAAAACATTCAGTACTTC.

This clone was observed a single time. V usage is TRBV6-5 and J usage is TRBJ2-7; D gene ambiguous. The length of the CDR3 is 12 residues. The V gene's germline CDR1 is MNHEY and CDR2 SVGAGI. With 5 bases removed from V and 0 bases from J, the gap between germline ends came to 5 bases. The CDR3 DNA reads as TGTGCCAGCAGTAGGAGCTCCTACGAGCAGTACTTC. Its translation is CASSRSSYEQYF.

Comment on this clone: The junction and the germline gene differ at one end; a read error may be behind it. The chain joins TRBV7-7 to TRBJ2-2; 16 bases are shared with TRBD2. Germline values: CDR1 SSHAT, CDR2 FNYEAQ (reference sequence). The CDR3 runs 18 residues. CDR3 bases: TGTGCTAGCAGCCGGGGACTAGCGGGAGGGCCAAATACCGGGGAGCTGTTTTTT. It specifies CASSRGLAGGPNTGELFF. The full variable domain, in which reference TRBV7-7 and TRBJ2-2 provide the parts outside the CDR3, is GAGVSQSPRYKVTKRGQDVTLRCDPISSHATLYWYQQALGQGPEFLTYFNYEAQPDKSGLPSDRFSAERPEGSISTLTIQRTEQRDSAMYRCASSRGLAGGPNTGELFFGEGSRLTVL.

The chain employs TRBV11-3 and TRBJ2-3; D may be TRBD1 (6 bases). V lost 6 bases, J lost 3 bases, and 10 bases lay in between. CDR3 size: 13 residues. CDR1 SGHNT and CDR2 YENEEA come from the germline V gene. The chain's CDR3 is CASRPTGTDTQYF. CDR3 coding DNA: TGTGCCAGCAGACCTACAGGGACAGATACGCAGTATTTT.

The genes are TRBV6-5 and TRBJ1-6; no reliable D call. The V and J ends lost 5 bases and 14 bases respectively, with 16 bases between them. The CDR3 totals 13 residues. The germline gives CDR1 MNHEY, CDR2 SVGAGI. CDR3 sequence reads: CASSPSAQVALHF. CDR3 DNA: TGTGCCAGCAGTCCCTCGGCCCAGGTTGCCCTCCACTTT.

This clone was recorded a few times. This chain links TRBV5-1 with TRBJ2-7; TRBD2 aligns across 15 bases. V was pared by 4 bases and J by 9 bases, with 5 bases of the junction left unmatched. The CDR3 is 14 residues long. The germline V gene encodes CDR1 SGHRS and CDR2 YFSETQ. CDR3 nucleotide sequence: TGCGCCAGCAGCGCGGGACTAGCGGGAGGCTTGCAGTACTTC. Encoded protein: CASSAGLAGGLQYF. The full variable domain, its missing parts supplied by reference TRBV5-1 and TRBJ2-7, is KAGVTQTPRYLIKTRGQQVTLSCSPISGHRSVSWYQQTPGQGLQFLFEYFSETQRNKGNFPGRFSGRQFSNSRSEMNVSTLELGDSALYLCASSAGLAGGLQYFGPGTRLTVT.

CDR3 protein: CASSQQGPGNTIYF. The DNA of the CDR3 is TGTGCCAGCAGCCAACAGGGCCCTGGAAACACCATATATTTT. V usage is TRBV7-8 and J usage is TRBJ1-3; a weak D match, TRBD1 (6 bases). This CDR3 has 14 residues. The V and J ends lost 5 bases and 2 bases respectively, with 10 bases between them. CDR1 SGHVS and CDR2 FQNEAQ come from the germline V gene.

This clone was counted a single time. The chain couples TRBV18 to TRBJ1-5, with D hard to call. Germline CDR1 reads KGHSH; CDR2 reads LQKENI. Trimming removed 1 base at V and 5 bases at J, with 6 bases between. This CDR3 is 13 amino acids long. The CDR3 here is CASSPRGDQPQHF. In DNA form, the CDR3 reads TGTGCCAGCTCACCACGTGGAGATCAGCCCCAGCATTTT.

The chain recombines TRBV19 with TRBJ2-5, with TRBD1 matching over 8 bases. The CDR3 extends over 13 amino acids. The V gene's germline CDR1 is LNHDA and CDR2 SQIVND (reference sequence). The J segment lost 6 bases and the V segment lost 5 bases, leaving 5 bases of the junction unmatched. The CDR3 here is CASSPTGVKTQYF. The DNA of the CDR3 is TGTGCCAGTAGTCCGACAGGGGTAAAGACCCAGTACTTC.

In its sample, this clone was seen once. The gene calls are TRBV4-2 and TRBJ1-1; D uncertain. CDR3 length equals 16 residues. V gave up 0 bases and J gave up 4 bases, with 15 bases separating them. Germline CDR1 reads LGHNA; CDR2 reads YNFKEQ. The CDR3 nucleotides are TGTGCCAGCAGCCAAGAGACGAGGTTGACTAGCACTGAAGCTTTCTTT. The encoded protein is CASSQETRLTSTEAFF.